This T cell receptor beta chain derives from a study of T cell repertoires in cytomegalovirus infection. Study results and limitations: Carriage of CMV together with the relevant HLA was identifiable through cumulative public TCR beta family frequency. Ex vivo responses were dominated by HLA-C-restricted CMV-specific TCR beta clonotypes.

The V and J ends lost 0 bases and 6 bases respectively, with 12 bases between them. Per germline, CDR1 MNHNY and CDR2 SVGAGI (reference sequence). The CDR3 runs 15 residues. With respect to this clonotype: Its antigen remains unknown.

TCRdb reanalysed the reads using MiXCR and keeps one entry per CDR3 protein. The sample includes 400,000 or so distinct CDR3 sequences, approximately 31% of them seen just once. The V and J genes are TRBV6-6 and TRBJ2-1; D tentatively fits TRBD1 or TRBD2 (5 bases each). The TCR was taken from a human donor in good health (CMV status not recorded). Some clones in this sample may be carry-over from other donors' samples. Material for sequencing was PBMCs. The CDR3 loop is CASSYSANGGNEQFF. The CDR3 DNA sequence: TGTGCCAGCAGTTACTCGGCCAATGGGGGCAATGAGCAGTTCTTC.